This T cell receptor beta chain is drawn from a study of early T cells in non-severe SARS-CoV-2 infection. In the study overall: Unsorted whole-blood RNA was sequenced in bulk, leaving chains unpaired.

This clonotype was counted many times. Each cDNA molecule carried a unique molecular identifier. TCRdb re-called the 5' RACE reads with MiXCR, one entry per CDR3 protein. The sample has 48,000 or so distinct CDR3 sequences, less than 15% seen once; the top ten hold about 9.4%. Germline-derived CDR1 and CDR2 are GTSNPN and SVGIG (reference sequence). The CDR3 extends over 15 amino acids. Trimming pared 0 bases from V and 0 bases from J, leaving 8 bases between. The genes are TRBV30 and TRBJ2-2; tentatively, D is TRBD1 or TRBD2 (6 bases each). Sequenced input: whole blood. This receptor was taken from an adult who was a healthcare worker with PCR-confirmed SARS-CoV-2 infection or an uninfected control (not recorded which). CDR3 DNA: TGTGCCTGGAGTGTAAGGGGGGCGAACACCGGGGAGCTGTTTTTT. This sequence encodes CAWSVRGANTGELFF.